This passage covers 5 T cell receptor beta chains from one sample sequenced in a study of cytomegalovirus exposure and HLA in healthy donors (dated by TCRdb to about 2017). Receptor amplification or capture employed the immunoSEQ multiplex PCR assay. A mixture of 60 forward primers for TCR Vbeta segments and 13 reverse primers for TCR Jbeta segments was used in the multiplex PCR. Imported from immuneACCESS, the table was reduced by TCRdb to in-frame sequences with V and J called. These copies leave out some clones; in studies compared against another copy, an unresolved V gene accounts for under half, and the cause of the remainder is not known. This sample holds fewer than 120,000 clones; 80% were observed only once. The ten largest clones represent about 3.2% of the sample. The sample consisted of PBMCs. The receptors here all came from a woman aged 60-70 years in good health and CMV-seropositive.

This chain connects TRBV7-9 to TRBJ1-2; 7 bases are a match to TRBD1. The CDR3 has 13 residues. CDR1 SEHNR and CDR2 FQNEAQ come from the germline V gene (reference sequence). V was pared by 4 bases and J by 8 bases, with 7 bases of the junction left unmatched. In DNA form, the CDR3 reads TGTGCCAGCAGCTCGGACAGGCTTGAGGGCTACACCTTC. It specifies CASSSDRLEGYTF.

CDR3 DNA sequence: TGTGCCAGTAGTATAACCGGTCCCTTGGGGGGGACCCAGTACTTC. This codes for CASSITGPLGGTQYF. The J gene is TRBJ2-5, the V gene TRBV19, with D possibly TRBD2 on 6 matching bases. Germline CDR1 LNHDA, CDR2 SQIVND (reference sequence). V lost 2 bases and J lost 7, with 17 bases in between. There are 15 residues in the CDR3.

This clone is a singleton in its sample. In DNA, the CDR3 is TGCGCCAGCAGCGCAGGGTCAAAAAACATTCAGTACTTC. Protein sequence: CASSAGSKNIQYF. The chain couples TRBV10-2 to TRBJ2-4; possibly TRBD1 for D (5 bases). In germline, CDR1 is WSHSY, CDR2 SAAADI. The CDR3 consists of 13 residues. The V end lost 6 bases, the J end lost 4 bases, and 10 bases lay between the germline ends.

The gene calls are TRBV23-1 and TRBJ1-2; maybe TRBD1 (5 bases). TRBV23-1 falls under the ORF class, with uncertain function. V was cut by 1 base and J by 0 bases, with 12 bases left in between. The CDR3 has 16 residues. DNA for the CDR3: TGCGCCAGCAGTCAATGGGGGAGGCTAGCTAACTATGGCTACACCTTC. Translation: CASSQWGRLANYGYTF.

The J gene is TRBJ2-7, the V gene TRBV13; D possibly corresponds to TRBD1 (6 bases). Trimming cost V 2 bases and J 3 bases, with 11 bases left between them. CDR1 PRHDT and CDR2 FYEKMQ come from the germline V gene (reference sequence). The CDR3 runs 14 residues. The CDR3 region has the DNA TGTGCCAGCAGCTTACCGGACAGACGCTACGAGCAGTACTTC. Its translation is CASSLPDRRYEQYF.